This entry lists 3 T cell receptor beta chains sequenced from one sample in a study of shared clonotypes between healthy human individuals. Only in-frame clones appear in the TCRdb table, and some are missing; sequencing was by immunoSEQ multiplex PCR. The sample lists about 110,000 clones, about 70% occurring once. Material: memory CD8+ T cells sorted from blood. Subset denoted: CD45RO+ cells pooled with CCR7-negative TemRA cells. The receptors here all came from a young woman in good health.

This clone was seen repeatedly, ten times or more. The rearrangement uses TRBV5-1 and TRBJ2-5; D remains ambiguous. CDR1 is SGHRS and CDR2 is YFSETQ in the germline V gene. The CDR3 spans 13 residues. Trimming shortened V by 4 bases and J by 4 bases, and 11 bases separated the two germline ends. For the CDR3, the DNA is TGCGCCAGCAGCATGGACGCGACAGAGACCCAGTACTTC. Translated: CASSMDATETQYF.

The chain employs TRBV6-6 and TRBJ2-5; TRBD1 agrees at 7 bases. CDR1 MNHNY and CDR2 SVGAGI come from the germline V gene (reference sequence). CDR3 length equals 13 residues. V lost 4 bases to trimming and J lost 5 bases; unmatched junction nucleotides: 4. The CDR3 region is CASSLLGGETQYF. The DNA for the CDR3 is TGTGCCAGCAGTTTACTAGGGGGCGAGACCCAGTACTTC.

V is TRBV28 and J is TRBJ1-2; no reliable D call. Trimming left V 3 bases short and J 8 bases short, with 10 bases between. The CDR3 covers 12 residues. From germline, CDR1 is MDHEN and CDR2 SYDVKM. The CDR3 reads CASSLGFRGYTF. The CDR3 coding sequence is TGTGCCAGCAGTTTGGGGTTTCGGGGCTACACCTTC.